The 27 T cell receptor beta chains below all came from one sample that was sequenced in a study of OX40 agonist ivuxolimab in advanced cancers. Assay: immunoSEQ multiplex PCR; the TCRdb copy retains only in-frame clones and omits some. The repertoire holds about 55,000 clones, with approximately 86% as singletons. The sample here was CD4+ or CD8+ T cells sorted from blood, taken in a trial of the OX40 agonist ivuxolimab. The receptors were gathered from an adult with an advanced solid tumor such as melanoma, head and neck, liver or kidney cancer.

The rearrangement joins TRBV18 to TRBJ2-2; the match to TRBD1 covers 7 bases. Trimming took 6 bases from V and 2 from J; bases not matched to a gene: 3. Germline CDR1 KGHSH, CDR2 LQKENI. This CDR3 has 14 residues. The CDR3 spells CASSRDSNTGELFF. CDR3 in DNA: TGTGCCAGCTCCCGGGACAGCAACACCGGGGAGCTGTTTTTT.

Here the CDR3 reads CASSLRQGNQPQHF. CDR3 nucleotide sequence: TGTGCCAGCAGTCTTAGACAGGGCAATCAGCCCCAGCATTTT. The chain links TRBV6-5 to TRBJ1-5; TRBD1 is a possible D gene (6 bases). Germline values: CDR1 MNHEY, CDR2 SVGAGI. This CDR3 has 14 residues. The V end was cut by 5 bases, the J end by 2 bases, with 10 bases between.

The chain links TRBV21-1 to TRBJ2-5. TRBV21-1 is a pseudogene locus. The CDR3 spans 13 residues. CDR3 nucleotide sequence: TGTGCCAGCAGCAATCAGGGAGTGGAGACCCAGTACTTC. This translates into CASSNQGVETQYF.

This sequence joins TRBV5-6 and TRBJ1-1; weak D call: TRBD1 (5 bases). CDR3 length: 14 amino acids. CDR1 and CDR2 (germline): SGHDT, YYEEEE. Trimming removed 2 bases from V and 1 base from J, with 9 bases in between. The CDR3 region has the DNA TGTGCCAGCAGCTTCTTCGACAGGAACACTGAAGCTTTCTTT. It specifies CASSFFDRNTEAFF.

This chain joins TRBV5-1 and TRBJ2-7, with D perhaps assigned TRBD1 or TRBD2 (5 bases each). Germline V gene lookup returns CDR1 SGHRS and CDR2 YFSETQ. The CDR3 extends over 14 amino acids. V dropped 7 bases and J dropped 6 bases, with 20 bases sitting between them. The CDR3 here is CASGPGTREGEQYF. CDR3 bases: TGCGCCAGCGGGCCCGGGACCCGGGAAGGCGAGCAGTACTTC.

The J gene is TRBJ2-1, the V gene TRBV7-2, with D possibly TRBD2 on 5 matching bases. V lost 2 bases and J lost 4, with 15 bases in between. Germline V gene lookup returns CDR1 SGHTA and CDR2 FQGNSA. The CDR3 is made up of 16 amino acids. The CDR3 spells CASSLSVGGKYNEQFF. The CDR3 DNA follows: TGTGCCAGCAGCTTATCTGTCGGAGGAAAGTACAATGAGCAGTTCTTC.

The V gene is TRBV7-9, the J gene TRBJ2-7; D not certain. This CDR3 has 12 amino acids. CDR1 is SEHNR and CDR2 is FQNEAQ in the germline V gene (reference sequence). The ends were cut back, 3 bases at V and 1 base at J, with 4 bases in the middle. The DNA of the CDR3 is TGTGCCAGCAGCTTCGGGTCCTACGAGCAGTACTTC. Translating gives CASSFGSYEQYF.

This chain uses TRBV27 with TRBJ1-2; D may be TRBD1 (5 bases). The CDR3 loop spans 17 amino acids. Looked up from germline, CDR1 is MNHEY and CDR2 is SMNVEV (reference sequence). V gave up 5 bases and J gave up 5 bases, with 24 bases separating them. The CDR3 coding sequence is TGTGCCAGCAGTCCCCGGGTCCTGCGGGGGTCGGGTTATGGCTACACCTTC. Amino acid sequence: CASSPRVLRGSGYGYTF.

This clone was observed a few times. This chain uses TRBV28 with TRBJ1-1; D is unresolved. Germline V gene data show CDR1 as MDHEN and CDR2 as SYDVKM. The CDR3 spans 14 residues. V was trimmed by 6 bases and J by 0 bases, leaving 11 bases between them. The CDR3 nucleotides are TGTGCCAGCAGCCCCTTAGTCATGAACACTGAAGCTTTCTTT. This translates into CASSPLVMNTEAFF.

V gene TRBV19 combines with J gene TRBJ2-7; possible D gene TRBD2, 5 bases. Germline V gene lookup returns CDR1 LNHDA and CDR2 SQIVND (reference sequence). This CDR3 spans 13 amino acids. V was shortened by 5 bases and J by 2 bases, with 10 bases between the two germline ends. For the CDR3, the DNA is TGTGCCAGTAGTGCCGGACTTCCCTACGAGCAGTACTTC. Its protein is CASSAGLPYEQYF.

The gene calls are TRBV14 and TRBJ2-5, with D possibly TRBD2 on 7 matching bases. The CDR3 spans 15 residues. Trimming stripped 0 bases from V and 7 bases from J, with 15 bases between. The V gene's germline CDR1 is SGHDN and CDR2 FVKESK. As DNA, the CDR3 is TGTGCCAGCAGCCAAGATGTTCGGGGGGCTGGGACCCAGTACTTC. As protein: CASSQDVRGAGTQYF.

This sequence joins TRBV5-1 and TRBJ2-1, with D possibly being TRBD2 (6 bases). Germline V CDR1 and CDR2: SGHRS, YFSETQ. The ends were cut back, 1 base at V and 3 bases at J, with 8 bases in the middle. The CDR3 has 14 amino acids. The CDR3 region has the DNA TGCGCCAGCAGCTTGACGGGGGACTACAATGAGCAGTTCTTC. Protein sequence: CASSLTGDYNEQFF.

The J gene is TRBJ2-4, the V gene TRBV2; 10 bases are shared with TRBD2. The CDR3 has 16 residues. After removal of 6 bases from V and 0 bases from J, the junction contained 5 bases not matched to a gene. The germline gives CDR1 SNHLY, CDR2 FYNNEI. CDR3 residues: CASRAGLAVAKNIQYF. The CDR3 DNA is TGTGCCAGCAGAGCTGGACTAGCGGTAGCCAAAAACATTCAGTACTTC.

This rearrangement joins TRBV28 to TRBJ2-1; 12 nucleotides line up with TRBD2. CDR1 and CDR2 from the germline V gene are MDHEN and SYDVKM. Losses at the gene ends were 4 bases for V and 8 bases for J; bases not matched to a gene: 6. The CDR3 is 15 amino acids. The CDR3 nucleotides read TGTGCCAGCAGTTCGCTTGGGACTAGCGGGCATGAGCAGTTCTTC. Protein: CASSSLGTSGHEQFF.

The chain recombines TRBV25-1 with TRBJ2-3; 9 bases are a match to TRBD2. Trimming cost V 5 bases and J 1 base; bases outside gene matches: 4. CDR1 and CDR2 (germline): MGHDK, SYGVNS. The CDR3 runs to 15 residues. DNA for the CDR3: TGTGCCAGCAGTTTAGCGGGAGATGGCACAGATACGCAGTATTTT. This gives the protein CASSLAGDGTDTQYF.

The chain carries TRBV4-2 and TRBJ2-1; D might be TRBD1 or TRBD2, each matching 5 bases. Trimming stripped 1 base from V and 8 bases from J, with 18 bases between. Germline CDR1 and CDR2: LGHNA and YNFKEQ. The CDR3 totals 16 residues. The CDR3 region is CASSQGGTRILDEQFF. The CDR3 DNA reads TGTGCCAGCAGCCAAGGTGGGACCAGGATTTTGGATGAGCAGTTCTTC.

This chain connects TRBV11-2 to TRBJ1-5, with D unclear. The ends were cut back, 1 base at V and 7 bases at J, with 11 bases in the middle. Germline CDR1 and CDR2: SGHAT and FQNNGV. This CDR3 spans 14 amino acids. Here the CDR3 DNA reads TGTGCCAGCAGCTTAGGGACCCTGGGGCAGCCCCAGCATTTT. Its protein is CASSLGTLGQPQHF.

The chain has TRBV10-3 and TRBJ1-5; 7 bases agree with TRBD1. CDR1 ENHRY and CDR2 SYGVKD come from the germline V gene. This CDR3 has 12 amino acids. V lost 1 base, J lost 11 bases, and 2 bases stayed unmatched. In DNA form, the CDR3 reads TGTGCCATCAGTGAGTACACAGGGGCCCAGCATTTT. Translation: CAISEYTGAQHF.

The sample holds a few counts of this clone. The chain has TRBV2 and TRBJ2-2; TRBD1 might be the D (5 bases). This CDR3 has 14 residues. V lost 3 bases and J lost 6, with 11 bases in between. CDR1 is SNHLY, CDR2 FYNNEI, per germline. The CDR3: CASSDQGIAGELFF. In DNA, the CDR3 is TGTGCCAGCAGTGACCAGGGTATCGCCGGGGAGCTGTTTTTT.

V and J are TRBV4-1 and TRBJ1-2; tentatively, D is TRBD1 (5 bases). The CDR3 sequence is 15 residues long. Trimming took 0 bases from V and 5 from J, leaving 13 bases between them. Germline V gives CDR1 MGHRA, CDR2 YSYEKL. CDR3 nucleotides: TGCGCCAGCAGCCAAGATGATCGGGGGGAATATGGCTACACCTTC. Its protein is CASSQDDRGEYGYTF.

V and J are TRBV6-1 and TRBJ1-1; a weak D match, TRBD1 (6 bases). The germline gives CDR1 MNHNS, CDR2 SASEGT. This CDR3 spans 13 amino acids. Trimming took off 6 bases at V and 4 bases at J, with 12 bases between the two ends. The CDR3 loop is CASREGGRTEAFF. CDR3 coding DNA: TGTGCCAGCAGGGAGGGGGGCCGCACTGAAGCTTTCTTT.

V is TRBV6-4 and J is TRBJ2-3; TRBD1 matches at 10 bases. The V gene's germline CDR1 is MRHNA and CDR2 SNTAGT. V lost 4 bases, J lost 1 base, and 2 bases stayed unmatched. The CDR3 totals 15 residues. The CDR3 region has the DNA TGTGCCAGCAGTGCCGGGACAGGGGGCACAGATACGCAGTATTTT. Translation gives CASSAGTGGTDTQYF.

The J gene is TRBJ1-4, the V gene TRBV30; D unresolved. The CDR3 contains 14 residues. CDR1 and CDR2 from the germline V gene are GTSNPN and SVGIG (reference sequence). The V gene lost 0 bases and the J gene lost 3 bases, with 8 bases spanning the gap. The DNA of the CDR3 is TGTGCCTGGAGTGTACTGAGTTCTAATGAAAAACTGTTTTTT. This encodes CAWSVLSSNEKLFF.

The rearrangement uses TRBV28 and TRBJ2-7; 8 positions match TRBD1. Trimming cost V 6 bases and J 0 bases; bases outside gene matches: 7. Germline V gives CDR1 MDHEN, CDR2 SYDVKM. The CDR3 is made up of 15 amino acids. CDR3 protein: CASSASGTGSYEQYF. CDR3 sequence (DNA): TGTGCCAGCAGCGCCTCCGGGACAGGCTCCTACGAGCAGTACTTC.

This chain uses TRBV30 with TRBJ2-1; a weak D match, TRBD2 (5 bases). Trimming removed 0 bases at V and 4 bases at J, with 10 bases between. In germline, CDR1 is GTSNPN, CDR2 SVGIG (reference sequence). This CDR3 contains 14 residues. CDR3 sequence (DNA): TGTGCCTGGAGTGTACGGACTTTTTACAATGAGCAGTTCTTC. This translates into CAWSVRTFYNEQFF.

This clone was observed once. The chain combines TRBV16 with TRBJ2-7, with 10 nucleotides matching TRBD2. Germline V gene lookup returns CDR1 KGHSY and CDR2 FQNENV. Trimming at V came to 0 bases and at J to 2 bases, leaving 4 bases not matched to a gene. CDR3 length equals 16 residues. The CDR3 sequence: CASSQSGTSVPYEQYF. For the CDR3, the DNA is TGTGCCAGCAGCCAATCGGGGACTAGCGTTCCCTACGAGCAGTACTTC.

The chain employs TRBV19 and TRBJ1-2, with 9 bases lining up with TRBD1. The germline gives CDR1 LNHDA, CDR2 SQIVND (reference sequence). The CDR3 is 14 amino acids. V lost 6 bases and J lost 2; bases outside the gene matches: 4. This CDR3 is CASRSGTGNYGYTF. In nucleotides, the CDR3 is TGTGCCAGTAGGAGCGGGACAGGGAACTATGGCTACACCTTC. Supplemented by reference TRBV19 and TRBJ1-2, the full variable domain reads DGGITQSPKYLFRKEGQNVTLSCEQNLNHDAMYWYRQDPGQGLRLIYYSQIVNDFQKGDIAEGYSVSREKKESFPLTVTSAQKNPTAFYLCASRSGTGNYGYTFGSGTRLTVV.